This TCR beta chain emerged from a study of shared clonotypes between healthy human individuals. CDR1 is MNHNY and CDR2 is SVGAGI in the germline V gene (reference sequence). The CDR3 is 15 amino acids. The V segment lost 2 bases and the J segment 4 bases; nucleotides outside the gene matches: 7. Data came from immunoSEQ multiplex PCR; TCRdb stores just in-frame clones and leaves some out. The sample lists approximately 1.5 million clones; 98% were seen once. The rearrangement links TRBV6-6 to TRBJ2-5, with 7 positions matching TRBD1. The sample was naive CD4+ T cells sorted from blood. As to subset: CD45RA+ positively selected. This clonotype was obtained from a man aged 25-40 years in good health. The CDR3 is CASSYKTGVGETQYF. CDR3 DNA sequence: TGTGCCAGCAGTTACAAAACAGGGGTGGGAGAGACCCAGTACTTC.